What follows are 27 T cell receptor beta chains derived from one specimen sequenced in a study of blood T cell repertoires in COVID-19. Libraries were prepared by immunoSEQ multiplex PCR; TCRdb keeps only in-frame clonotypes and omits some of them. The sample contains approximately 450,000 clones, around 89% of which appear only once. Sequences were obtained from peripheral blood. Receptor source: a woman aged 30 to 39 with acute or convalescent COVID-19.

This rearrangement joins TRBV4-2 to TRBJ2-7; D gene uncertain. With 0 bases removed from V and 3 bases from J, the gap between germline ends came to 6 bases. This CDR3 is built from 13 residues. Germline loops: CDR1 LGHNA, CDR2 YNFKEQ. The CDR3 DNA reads TGTGCCAGCAGCCAAGATCAGTACTACGAGCAGTACTTC. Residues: CASSQDQYYEQYF.

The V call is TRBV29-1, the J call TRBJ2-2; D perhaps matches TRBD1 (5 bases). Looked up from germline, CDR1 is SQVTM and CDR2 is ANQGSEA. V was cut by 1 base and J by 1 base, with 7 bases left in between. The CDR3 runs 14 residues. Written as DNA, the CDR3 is TGCAGCGTTGAAGTCAGGGAGAACACCGGGGAGCTGTTTTTT. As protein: CSVEVRENTGELFF.

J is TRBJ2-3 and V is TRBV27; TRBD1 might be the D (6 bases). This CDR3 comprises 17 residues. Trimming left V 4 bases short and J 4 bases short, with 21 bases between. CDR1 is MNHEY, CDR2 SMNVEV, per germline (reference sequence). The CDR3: CASSSYWTAVVPDTQYF. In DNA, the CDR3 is TGTGCCAGCAGTTCCTACTGGACAGCAGTTGTCCCAGATACGCAGTATTTT.

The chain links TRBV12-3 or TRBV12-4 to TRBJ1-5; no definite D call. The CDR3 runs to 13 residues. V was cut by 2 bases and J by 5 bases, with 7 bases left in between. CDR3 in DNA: TGTGCCAGCAGTTTAATGGGAGATCAGCCCCAGCATTTT. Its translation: CASSLMGDQPQHF.

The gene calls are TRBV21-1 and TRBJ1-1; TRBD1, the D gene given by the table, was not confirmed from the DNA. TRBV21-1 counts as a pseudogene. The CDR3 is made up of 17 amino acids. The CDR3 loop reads CASISGDRGEQNAEAFF. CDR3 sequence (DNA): TGTGCCAGCATCAGTGGGGACAGGGGGGAGCAGAACGCTGAAGCTTTCTTT.

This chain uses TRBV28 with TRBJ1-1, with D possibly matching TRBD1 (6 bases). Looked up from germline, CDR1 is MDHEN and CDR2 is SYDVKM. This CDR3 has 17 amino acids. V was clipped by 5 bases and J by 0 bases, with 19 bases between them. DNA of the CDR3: TGTGCCAGCAGTGACCCCGGGACACTAGACATGAACACTGAAGCTTTCTTT. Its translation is CASSDPGTLDMNTEAFF. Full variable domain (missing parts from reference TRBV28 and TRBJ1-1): DVKVTQSSRYLVKRTGEKVFLECVQDMDHENMFWYRQDPGLGLRLIYFSYDVKMKEKGDIPEGYSVSREKKERFSLILESASTNQTSMYLCASSDPGTLDMNTEAFFGQGTRLTVV.

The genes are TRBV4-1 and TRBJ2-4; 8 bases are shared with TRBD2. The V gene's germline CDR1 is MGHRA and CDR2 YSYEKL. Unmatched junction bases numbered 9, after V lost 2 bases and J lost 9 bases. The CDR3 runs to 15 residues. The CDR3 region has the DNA TGCGCCAGCAGCCAACAAGCGGGGGAGGGGAGCATTCAGTACTTC. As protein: CASSQQAGEGSIQYF.

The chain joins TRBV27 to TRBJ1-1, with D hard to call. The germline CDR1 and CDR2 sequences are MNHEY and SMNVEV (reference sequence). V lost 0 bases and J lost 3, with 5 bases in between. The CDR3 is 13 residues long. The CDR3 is CASSLSRYTEAFF. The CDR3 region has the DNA TGTGCCAGCAGTTTATCGCGGTACACTGAAGCTTTCTTT.

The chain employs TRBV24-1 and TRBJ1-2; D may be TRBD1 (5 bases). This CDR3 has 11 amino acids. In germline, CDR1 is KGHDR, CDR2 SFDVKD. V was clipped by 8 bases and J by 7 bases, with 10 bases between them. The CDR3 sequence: CATNGGGGYTF. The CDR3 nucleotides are TGTGCCACCAACGGGGGGGGTGGCTACACCTTC.

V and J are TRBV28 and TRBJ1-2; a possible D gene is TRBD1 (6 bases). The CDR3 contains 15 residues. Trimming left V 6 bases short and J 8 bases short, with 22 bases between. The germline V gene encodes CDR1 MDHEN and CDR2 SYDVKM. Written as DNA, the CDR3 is TGTGCCAGCAGCCCCGACAGGCGCATGGCAGGGGGCTACACCTTC. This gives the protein CASSPDRRMAGGYTF.

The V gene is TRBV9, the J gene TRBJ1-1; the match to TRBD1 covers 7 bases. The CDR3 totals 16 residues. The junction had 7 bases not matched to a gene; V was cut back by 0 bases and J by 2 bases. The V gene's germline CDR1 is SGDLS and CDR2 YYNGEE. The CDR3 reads CASSVGQGVGNTEAFF. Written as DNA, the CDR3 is TGTGCCAGCAGCGTAGGACAGGGCGTGGGAAACACTGAAGCTTTCTTT.

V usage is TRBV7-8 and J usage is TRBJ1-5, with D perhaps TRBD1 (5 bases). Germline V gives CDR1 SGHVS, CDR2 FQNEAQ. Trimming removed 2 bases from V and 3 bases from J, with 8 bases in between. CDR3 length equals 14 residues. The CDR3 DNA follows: TGTGCCAGCAGCTTATTCAGGGCCAATCAGCCCCAGCATTTT. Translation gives CASSLFRANQPQHF.

The CDR3 DNA sequence: TGTGCCAGCTCACCATTCTTCGACAGCCCAACTCATAATTCACCCCTCCACTTT. Amino acids: CASSPFFDSPTHNSPLHF. The V call is TRBV18, the J call TRBJ1-6, with D perhaps matching TRBD1 (5 bases). The CDR3 contains 18 residues. Germline-derived CDR1 and CDR2 are KGHSH and LQKENI. Trimming removed 2 bases at V and 5 bases at J, with 19 bases between.

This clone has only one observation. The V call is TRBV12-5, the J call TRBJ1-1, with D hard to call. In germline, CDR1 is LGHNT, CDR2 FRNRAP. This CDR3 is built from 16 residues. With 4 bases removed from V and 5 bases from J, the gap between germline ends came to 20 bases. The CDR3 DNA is TGTGCTAGTGGTTCCGCCTCGGGAGGTTCCTGGACTGAAGCTTTCTTT. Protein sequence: CASGSASGGSWTEAFF.

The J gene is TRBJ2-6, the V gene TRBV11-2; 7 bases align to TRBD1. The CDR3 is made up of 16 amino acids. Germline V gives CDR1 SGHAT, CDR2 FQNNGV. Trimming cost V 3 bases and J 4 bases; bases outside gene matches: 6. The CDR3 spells CASSFAQGRGANVLTF. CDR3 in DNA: TGTGCCAGCAGCTTCGCACAGGGGCGCGGGGCCAACGTCCTGACTTTC.

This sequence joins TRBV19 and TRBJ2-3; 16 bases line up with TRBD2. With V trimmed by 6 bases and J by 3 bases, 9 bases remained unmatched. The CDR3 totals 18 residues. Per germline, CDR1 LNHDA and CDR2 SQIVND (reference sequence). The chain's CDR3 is CASSPGTSGGAWTDTQYF. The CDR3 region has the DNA TGTGCCAGTAGCCCCGGGACTAGCGGGGGGGCGTGGACAGATACGCAGTATTTT.

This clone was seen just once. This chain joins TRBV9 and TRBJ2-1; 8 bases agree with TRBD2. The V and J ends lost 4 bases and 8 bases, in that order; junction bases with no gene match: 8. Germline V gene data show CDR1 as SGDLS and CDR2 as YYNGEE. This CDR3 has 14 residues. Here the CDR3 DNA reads TGTGCCAGCAGCCCGGGACTAGGAGGCTATGAGCAGTTCTTC. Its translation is CASSPGLGGYEQFF.

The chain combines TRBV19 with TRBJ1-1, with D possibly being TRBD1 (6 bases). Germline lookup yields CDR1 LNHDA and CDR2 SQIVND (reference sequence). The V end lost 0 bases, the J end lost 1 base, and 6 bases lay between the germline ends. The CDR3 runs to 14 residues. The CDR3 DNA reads TGTGCCAGTAGTATAGAGGACAGGAACACTGAAGCTTTCTTT. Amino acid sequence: CASSIEDRNTEAFF.

The CDR3 DNA sequence: TGTGCCAGCAGCACCGACAGGGCCGTCGCCTACGAGCAGTACTTC. As protein: CASSTDRAVAYEQYF. V gene TRBV7-9 combines with J gene TRBJ2-7, with TRBD1 matching 7 bases. With V trimmed by 5 bases and J by 2 bases, 9 bases remained unmatched. The germline gives CDR1 SEHNR, CDR2 FQNEAQ (reference sequence). The CDR3 loop spans 15 amino acids.

The CDR3 DNA follows: TGTGCTAGTGGTTTGGTTGGGCGGGGGACGGCTTTCTTT. Residues: CASGLVGRGTAFF. The rearrangement uses TRBV12-5 and TRBJ1-1, with D perhaps TRBD1 (5 bases). V was clipped by 0 bases and J by 11 bases, with 13 bases between them. CDR1 is LGHNT, CDR2 FRNRAP, per germline. The CDR3 spans 13 residues. Combining the CDR3 with reference TRBV12-5 and TRBJ1-1 gives the whole variable domain DARVTQTPRHKVTEMGQEVTMRCQPILGHNTVFWYRQTMMQGLELLAYFRNRAPLDDSGMPKDRFSAEMPDATLATLKIQPSEPRDSAVYFCASGLVGRGTAFFGQGTRLTVV.

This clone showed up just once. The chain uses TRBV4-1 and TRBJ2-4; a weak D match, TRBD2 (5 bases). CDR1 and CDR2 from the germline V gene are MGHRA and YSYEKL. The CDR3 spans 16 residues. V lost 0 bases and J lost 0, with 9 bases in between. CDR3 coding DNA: TGCGCCAGCAGCCAAGATGACGGGGTAGCCAAAAACATTCAGTACTTC. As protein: CASSQDDGVAKNIQYF.

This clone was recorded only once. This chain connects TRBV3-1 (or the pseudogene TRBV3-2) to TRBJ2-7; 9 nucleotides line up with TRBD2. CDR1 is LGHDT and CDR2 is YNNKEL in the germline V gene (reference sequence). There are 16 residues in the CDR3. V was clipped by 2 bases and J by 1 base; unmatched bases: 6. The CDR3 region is CASSQFLAGYSYEQYF. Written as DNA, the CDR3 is TGTGCCAGCAGCCAATTCCTAGCGGGGTATTCCTACGAGCAGTACTTC.

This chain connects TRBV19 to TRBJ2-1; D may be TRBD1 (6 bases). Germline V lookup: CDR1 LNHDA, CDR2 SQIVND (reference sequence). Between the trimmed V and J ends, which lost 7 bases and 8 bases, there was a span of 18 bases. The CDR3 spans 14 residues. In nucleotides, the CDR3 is TGTGCCAGTACCACATGGGGGCAGTCGGATGAGCAGTTCTTC. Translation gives CASTTWGQSDEQFF. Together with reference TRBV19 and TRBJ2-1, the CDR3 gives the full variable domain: DGGITQSPKYLFRKEGQNVTLSCEQNLNHDAMYWYRQDPGQGLRLIYYSQIVNDFQKGDIAEGYSVSREKKESFPLTVTSAQKNPTAFYLCASTTWGQSDEQFFGPGTRLTVL.

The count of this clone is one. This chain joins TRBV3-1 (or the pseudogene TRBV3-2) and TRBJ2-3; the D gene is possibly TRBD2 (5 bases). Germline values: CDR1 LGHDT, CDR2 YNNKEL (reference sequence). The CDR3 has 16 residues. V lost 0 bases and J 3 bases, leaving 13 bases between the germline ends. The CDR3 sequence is CASSQDGAGGTDTQYF. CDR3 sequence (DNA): TGTGCCAGCAGCCAAGATGGCGCGGGCGGGACAGATACGCAGTATTTT.

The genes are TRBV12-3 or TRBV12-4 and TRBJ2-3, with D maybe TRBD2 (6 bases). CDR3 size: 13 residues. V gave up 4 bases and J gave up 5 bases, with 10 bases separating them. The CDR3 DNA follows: TGTGCCAGCAGTTCTGGAGGGTTAGATACGCAGTATTTT. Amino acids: CASSSGGLDTQYF.

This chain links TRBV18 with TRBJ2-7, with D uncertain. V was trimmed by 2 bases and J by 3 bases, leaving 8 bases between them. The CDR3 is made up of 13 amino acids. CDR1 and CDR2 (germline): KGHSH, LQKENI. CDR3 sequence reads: CASSPGPNYEQYF. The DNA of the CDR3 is TGTGCCAGCTCACCAGGGCCGAACTACGAGCAGTACTTC.

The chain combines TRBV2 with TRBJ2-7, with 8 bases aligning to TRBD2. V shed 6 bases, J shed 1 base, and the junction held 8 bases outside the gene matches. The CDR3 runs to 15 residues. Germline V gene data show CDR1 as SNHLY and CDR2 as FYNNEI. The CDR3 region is CASSPSGPTSYEQYF. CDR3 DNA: TGTGCCAGCAGCCCTAGCGGGCCTACTTCCTACGAGCAGTACTTC.